This TCR beta chain was profiled in a study of cytomegalovirus exposure and HLA in healthy donors. To note about this clone: Its antigen is still unknown.

Both 60 Vbeta primers and 13 Jbeta primers went into the PCR. Only in-frame clones appear in the TCRdb table, and some are missing; sequencing was by immunoSEQ multiplex PCR. The sample records some 200,000 clones, 9.5% being singletons. Overall study findings and caveats: CMV serostatus was the only immune exposure information that was available.

The TCR sequence derives from a woman aged 25 to 39 in good health and CMV-seropositive. Sequenced input: PBMCs.

The CDR3, as DNA: TGTGCCAGCAGCTCTGACGGGTTGAGGGAAAAACTGTTTTTT. Amino acid sequence: CASSSDGLREKLFF. V usage is TRBV5-6 and J usage is TRBJ1-4; D gene ambiguous. The CDR3 has 14 residues. Germline CDR1 and CDR2: SGHDT and YYEEEE. The germline V and J ends were trimmed by 3 bases and 8 bases, with 14 bases remaining between them.